Sequencing of this T cell receptor (beta chain) was carried out in a study of shared clonotypes between healthy human individuals. About the study: Donor ages ranged 18 to 49 years: two women, a few men.

Subsets obtained from CD4+ cells comprised CD45RA+ naive and CD45RA-negative memory cells. Findings of the study overall: Naive subsets tended to show greater estimated richness than memory subsets. Rarefaction revealed incomplete sorted-subset sequencing despite large depth.

This clone was seen only a few times. No antigen is known for it. Using immunoSEQ multiplex PCR, the repertoire was profiled, and TCRdb retains in-frame clones only, with some absent. The repertoire includes around 2.1 million clones, under 97% of them detected once, and approximately 0.13% sits in the top ten. CDR1 LNHDA and CDR2 SQIVND come from the germline V gene (reference sequence). The germline V and J ends were trimmed by 5 bases and 6 bases, with 9 bases remaining between them. The CDR3 length is 12 residues. The clonotype was recovered from a man younger than 30 in good health. V gene TRBV19 combines with J gene TRBJ2-3; no firm D call. Sequences were obtained from naive CD4+ T cells sorted from blood. Sample subset: CD45RA+ positively selected. The CDR3 DNA sequence: TGTGCCAGTAGTCCTGAAAGGGATACGCAGTATTTT. Translation: CASSPERDTQYF. Filled out from reference TRBV19 and TRBJ2-3, the complete variable domain reads DGGITQSPKYLFRKEGQNVTLSCEQNLNHDAMYWYRQDPGQGLRLIYYSQIVNDFQKGDIAEGYSVSREKKESFPLTVTSAQKNPTAFYLCASSPERDTQYFGPGTRLTVL.